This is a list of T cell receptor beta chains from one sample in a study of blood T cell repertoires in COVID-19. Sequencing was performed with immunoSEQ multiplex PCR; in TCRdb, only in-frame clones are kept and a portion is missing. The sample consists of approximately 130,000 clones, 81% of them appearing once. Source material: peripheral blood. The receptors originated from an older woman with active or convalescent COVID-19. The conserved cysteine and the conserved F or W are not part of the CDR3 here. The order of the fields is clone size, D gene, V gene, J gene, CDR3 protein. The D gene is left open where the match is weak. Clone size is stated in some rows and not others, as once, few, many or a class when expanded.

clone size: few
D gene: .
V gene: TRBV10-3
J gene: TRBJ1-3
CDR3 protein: AMGSGGNTIY

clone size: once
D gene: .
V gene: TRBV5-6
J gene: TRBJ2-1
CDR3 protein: ASSLEGQRGSSYNEQF

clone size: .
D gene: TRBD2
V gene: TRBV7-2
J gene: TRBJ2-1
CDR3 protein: ASSQRGGSYNEQF

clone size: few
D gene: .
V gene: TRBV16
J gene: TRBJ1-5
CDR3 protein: ASSPDPTGTFQPQH

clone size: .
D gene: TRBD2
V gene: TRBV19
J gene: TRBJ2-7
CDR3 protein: ASSPGASGRTYEQY

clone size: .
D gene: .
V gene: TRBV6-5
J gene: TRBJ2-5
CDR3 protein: ASSRRAQGGETQY

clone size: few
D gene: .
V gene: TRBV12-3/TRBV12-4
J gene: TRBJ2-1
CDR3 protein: ASSLVTGNEQF

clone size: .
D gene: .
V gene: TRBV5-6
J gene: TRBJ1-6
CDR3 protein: ASSLKSSYNSPLH

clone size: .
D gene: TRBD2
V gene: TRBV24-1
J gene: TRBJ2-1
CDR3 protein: ATSGTSGSWSYNEQF

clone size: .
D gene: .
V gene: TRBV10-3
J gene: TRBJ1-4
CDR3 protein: AISGGGSNEKLF

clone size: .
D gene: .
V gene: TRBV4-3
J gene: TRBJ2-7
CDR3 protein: ASSQDRGYEQC

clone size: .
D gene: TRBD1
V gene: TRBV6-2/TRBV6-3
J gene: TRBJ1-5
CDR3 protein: ASSRTGVWSQPQH

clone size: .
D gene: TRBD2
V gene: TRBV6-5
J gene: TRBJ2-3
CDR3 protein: ASSYGLAGGTDTQY

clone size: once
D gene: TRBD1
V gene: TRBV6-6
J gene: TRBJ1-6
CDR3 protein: ASSQQGPNSPLH

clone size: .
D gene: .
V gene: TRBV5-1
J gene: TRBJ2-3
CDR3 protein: ASSSRGRSTDTQY

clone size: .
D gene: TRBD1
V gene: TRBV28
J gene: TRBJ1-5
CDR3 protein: ASRTGQGLNQPQH

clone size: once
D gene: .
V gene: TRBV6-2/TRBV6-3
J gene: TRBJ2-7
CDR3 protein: ASSYPEDEQY

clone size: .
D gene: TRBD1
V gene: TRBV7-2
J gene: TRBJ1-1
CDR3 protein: ASSSADRAEAF

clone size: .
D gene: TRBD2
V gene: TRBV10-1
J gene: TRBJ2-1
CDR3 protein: ASRKGLGAEQF

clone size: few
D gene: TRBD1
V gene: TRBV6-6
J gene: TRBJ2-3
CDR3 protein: ASSYPGQGSDTQY

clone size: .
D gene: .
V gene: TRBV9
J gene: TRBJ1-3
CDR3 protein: ASSGRDTLSGNTIY

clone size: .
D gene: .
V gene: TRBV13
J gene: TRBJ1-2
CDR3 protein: ASSRVGRGFGGYT

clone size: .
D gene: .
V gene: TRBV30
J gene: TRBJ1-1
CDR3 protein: AWSVRGNTEAF

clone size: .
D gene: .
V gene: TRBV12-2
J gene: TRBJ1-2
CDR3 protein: ASRFGGQGAYGYT

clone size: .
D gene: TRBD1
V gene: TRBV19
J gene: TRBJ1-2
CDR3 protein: ASSTAQGQGGYGYT

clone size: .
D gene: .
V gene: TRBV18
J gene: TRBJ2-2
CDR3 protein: ASSQTSGAGELF

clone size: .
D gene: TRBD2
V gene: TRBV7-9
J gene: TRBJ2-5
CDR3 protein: ASSFSGGHGETQY

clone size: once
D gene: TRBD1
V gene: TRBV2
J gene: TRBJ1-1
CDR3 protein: ASTLKGAGTEAF

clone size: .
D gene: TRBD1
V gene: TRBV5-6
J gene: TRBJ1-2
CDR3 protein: ASRPGGVDYGYT

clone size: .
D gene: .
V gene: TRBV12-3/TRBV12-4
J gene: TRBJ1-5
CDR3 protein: ASRRGNQPQH

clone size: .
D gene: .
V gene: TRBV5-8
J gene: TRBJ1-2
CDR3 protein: ASSLSTARLYGYT

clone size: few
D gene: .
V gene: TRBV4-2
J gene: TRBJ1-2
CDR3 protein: ASSQELQGNYGYT

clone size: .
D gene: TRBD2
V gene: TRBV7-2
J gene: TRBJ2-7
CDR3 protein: ASSPGLGYEQY

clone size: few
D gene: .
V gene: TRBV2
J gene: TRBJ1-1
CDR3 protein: ASVLGGRGTEAF

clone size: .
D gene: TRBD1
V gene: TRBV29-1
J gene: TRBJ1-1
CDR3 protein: SVSGQMNTEAF

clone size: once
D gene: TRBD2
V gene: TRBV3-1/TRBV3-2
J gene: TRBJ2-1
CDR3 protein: ASSQDFSGGSSYNEQF

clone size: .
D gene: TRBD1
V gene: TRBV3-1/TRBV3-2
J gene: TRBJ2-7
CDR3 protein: ASSQEGDRFYEQY

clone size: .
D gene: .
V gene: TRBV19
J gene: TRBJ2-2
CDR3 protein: ATTQRGDGELF

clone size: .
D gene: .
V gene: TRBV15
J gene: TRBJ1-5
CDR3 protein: ATSPYSNQPQH

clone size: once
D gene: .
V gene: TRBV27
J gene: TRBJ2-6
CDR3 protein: ASSLARSSGANVLT

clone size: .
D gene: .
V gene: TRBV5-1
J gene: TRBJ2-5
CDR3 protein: ASSLGVGSEETQY

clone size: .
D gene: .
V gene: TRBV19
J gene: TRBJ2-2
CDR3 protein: ASSIVPGILTGELF

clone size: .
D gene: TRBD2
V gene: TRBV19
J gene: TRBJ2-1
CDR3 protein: ASRETSGSGNNEQF

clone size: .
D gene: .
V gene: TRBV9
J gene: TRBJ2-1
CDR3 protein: ASSDPPGSGYNEQF

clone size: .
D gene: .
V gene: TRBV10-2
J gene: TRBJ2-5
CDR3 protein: ASSESKGGETQY

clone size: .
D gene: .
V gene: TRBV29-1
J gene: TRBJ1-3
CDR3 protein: SVARVSGNTIY

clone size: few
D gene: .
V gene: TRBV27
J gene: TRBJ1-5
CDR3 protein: ASSGGYSFNQPQH

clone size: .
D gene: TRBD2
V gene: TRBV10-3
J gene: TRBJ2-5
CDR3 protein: AVLGLQETQY

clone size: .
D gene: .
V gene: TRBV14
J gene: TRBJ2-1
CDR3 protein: ASSQRLNNEQF

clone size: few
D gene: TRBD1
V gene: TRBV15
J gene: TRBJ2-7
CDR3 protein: ATSRDLGTGTYEQY

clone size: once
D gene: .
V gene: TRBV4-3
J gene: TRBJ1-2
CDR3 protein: ASSRLGGSYGYT

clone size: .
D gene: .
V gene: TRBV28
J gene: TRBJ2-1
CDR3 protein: ASSGGGFGEQF

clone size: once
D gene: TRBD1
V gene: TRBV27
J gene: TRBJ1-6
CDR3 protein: ASSRRMDRWHSPLH

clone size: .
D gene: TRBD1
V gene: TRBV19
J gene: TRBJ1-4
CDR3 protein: ASTFQGARYLF

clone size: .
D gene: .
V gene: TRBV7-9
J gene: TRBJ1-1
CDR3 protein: ASSQYAENTEAF

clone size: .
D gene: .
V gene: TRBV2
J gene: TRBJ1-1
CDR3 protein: ASRDDGNEAF

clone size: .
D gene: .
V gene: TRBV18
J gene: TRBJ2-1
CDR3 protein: ASSPLYAGLYNEQF

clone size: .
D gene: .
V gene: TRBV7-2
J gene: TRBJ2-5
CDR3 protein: ASSDRGSETQY